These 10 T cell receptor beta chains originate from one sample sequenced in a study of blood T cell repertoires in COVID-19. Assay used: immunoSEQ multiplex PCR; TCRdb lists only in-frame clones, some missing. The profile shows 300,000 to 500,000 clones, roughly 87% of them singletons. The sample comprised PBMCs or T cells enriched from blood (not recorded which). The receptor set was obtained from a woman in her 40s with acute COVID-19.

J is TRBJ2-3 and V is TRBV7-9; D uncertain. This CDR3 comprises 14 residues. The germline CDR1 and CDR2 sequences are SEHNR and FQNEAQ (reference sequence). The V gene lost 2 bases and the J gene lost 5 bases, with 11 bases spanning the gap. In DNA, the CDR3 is TGTGCCAGCAGCTTAAGCTCACCTCAAGATACGCAGTATTTT. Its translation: CASSLSSPQDTQYF.

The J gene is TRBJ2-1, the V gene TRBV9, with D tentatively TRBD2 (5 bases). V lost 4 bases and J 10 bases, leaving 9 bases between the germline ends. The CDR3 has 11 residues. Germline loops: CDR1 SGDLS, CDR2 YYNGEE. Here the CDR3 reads CASSLGGEQFF. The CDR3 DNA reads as TGTGCCAGCAGCCTAGGAGGCGAGCAGTTCTTC. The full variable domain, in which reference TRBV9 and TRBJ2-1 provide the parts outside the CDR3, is DSGVTQTPKHLITATGQRVTLRCSPRSGDLSVYWYQQSLDQGLQFLIQYYNGEERAKGNILERFSAQQFPDLHSELNLSSLELGDSALYFCASSLGGEQFFGPGTRLTVL.

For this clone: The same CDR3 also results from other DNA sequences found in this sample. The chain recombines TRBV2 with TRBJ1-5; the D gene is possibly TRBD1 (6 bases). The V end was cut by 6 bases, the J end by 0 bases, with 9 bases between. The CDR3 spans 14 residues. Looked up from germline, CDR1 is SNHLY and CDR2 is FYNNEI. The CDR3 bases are TGTGCCAGCAGCCTAGGGGGTAGCAATCAGCCCCAGCATTTT. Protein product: CASSLGGSNQPQHF. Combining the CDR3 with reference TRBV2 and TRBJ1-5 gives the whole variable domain EPEVTQTPSHQVTQMGQEVILRCVPISNHLYFYWYRQILGQKVEFLVSFYNNEISEKSEIFDDQFSVERPDGSNFTLKIRSTKLEDSAMYFCASSLGGSNQPQHFGDGTRLSIL.

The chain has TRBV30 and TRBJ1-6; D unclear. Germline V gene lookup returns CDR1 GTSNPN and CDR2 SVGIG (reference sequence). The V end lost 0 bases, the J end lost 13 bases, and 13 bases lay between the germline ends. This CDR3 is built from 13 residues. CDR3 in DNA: TGTGCCTGGAGTGTCAATCTCCAGGCCCCCCTCCACTTT. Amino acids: CAWSVNLQAPLHF.

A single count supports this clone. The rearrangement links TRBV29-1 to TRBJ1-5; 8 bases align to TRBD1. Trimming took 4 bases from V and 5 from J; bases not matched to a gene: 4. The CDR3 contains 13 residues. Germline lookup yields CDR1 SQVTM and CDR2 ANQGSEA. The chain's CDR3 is CSVAGGLYQPQHF. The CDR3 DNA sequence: TGCAGCGTTGCAGGGGGCTTGTATCAGCCCCAGCATTTT.

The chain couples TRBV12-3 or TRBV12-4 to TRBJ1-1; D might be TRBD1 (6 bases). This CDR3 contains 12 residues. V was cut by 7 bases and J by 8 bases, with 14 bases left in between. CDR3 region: CASTLRGLEAFF. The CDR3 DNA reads TGTGCCAGCACTCTTAGGGGGTTGGAAGCTTTCTTT.

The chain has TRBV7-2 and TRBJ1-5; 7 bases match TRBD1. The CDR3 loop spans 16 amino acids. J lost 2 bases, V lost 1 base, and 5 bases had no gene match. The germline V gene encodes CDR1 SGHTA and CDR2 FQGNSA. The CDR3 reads CASSLVYQGGNQPQHF. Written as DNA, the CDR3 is TGTGCCAGCAGCTTAGTATACCAGGGGGGCAATCAGCCCCAGCATTTT.

CDR3 nucleotide sequence: TGCGCCAGCAGCTCCGGGACACGCTCATTATATGGCTACACCTTC. Protein: CASSSGTRSLYGYTF. The J gene is TRBJ1-2, the V gene TRBV5-1; D might be TRBD1 (6 bases). CDR1 is SGHRS and CDR2 is YFSETQ in the germline V gene. The CDR3 length is 15 residues. V was shortened by 3 bases and J by 5 bases, with 17 bases between the two germline ends. Full variable domain (outside the CDR3, taken from reference TRBV5-1 and TRBJ1-2): KAGVTQTPRYLIKTRGQQVTLSCSPISGHRSVSWYQQTPGQGLQFLFEYFSETQRNKGNFPGRFSGRQFSNSRSEMNVSTLELGDSALYLCASSSGTRSLYGYTFGSGTRLTVV.

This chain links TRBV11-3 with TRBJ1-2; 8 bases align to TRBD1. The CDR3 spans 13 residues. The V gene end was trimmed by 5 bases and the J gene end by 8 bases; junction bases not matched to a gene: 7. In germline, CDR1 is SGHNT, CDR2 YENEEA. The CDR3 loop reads CASSRTGGRGYTF. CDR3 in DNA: TGTGCCAGCAGCCGAACAGGGGGAAGAGGCTACACCTTC.

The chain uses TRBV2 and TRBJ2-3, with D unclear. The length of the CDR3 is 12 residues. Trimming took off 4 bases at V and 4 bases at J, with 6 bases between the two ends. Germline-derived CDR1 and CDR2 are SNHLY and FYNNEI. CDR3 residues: CASSVNSDTQYF. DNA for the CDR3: TGTGCCAGCAGTGTTAACTCAGATACGCAGTATTTT.